Presented here are 20 T cell receptor beta chains from one specimen sequenced in a study of Ad26.COV2.S vaccination and SARS-CoV-2 variants. Method: immunoSEQ multiplex PCR; TCRdb's copy keeps in-frame clones and lacks some. The sample shows 380,000 or so clones, 85% to 90% of them seen only once. Treatment described: around 19 received Ad26.COV2.S at low or high dose, single or two shots; about 5 received placebo; per-sample allocation not given. Samples analyzed were those drawn on day 63 after the first vaccine or placebo injection. The source was peripheral blood, collected in a trial of Ad26.COV2.S vaccine versus placebo. Receptor source: a person between 18 and 60 years old who received the Ad26.COV2.S COVID-19 vaccine or a placebo.

This clone turned up a few times. The chain is built from TRBV7-9 and TRBJ1-1; unclear D gene. Trimming took off 1 base at V and 8 bases at J, with 8 bases between the two ends. This CDR3 has 12 amino acids. Germline V gene sequence: CDR1 SEHNR, CDR2 FQNEAQ (reference sequence). CDR3 coding DNA: TGTGCCAGCAGCTTAGGAGCTCAGGAAGCTTTCTTT. It is translated as CASSLGAQEAFF.

The V call is TRBV10-3, the J call TRBJ1-6; D is uncertain. Trimming took off 6 bases at V and 0 bases at J, with 6 bases between the two ends. The germline CDR1 and CDR2 sequences are ENHRY and SYGVKD. The CDR3 sequence is 14 residues long. In DNA form, the CDR3 reads TGTGCCATCAGCCTGAGCTCCTATAATTCACCCCTCCACTTT. Residues: CAISLSSYNSPLHF.

The V and J genes are TRBV15 and TRBJ2-1; D uncertain. The CDR3 spans 15 residues. Trimming removed 0 bases from V and 3 bases from J, with 9 bases in between. The germline gives CDR1 LNHNV, CDR2 YYDKDF (reference sequence). The CDR3 region is CATSRDFANYNEQFF. The CDR3 nucleotides are TGTGCCACCAGCAGAGATTTCGCTAACTACAATGAGCAGTTCTTC.

V and J are TRBV19 and TRBJ1-2; no reliable D call. Deletions cut 7 bases from V and 4 bases from J, with 13 bases between. The CDR3 is made up of 13 amino acids. Germline assignment: CDR1 LNHDA and CDR2 SQIVND (reference sequence). The CDR3 loop is CASTMAGIYGYTF. The CDR3 DNA reads TGTGCCAGTACCATGGCAGGTATCTATGGCTACACCTTC.

J is TRBJ2-7 and V is TRBV5-4; D uncertain. Germline loops: CDR1 SGHNT, CDR2 YYREEE (reference sequence). Trimming took off 0 bases at V and 4 bases at J, with 14 bases between the two ends. This CDR3 comprises 15 residues. CDR3 bases: TGTGCCAGCAGCTTGGGTGGTGGAAACCGTTACGAGCAGTACTTC. Its translation is CASSLGGGNRYEQYF.

The chain couples TRBV7-9 to TRBJ1-5; 9 bases agree with TRBD1. CDR3 length: 16 amino acids. V was clipped by 4 bases and J by 5 bases; unmatched bases: 9. Germline values: CDR1 SEHNR, CDR2 FQNEAQ (reference sequence). The CDR3 loop is CASSYETGGPHQPQHF. The CDR3 DNA follows: TGTGCCAGCAGCTACGAGACAGGGGGACCGCATCAGCCCCAGCATTTT.

Of note for this clone: This CDR3 is also generated by other DNA sequences in the sample. The rearrangement links TRBV24-1 to TRBJ2-5; D unresolved. Germline V gene lookup returns CDR1 KGHDR and CDR2 SFDVKD. The CDR3 spans 11 residues. Trimming took off 3 bases at V and 4 bases at J, with 2 bases between the two ends. The CDR3 nucleotides are TGTGCCACCAGTGATCGAGAGACCCAGTACTTC. Translation gives CATSDRETQYF.

The rearrangement joins TRBV6-5 to TRBJ2-3; D is perhaps TRBD1 or TRBD2 (5 bases each). CDR1 is MNHEY, CDR2 SVGAGI, per germline. V was shortened by 2 bases and J by 3 bases, with 9 bases between the two germline ends. The CDR3 is 14 amino acids. The CDR3 sequence: CASSYERGTDTQYF. Written as DNA, the CDR3 is TGTGCCAGCAGTTACGAGAGGGGTACAGATACGCAGTATTTT.

The V and J genes are TRBV20-1 and TRBJ2-7, with D unresolved. Germline V CDR1 and CDR2: DFQATT, SNEGSKA (reference sequence). CDR3 length: 12 residues. V was trimmed by 3 bases and J by 1 base, leaving 7 bases between them. The CDR3 DNA follows: TGCAGTGCTAGTCCTGGGTCCTACGAGCAGTACTTC. It yields the protein CSASPGSYEQYF.

The V call is TRBV5-4, the J call TRBJ1-2; D is unclear. Trimming shortened V by 4 bases and J by 5 bases, and 15 bases separated the two germline ends. Germline V gives CDR1 SGHNT, CDR2 YYREEE (reference sequence). CDR3 length: 14 amino acids. The CDR3 nucleotides read TGTGCCAGCAGCCGCCAAGGCCTCGAATATGGCTACACCTTC. It specifies CASSRQGLEYGYTF.

The chain recombines TRBV3-1 (or the pseudogene TRBV3-2) with TRBJ1-6, with D possibly matching TRBD1 (5 bases). This CDR3 has 15 residues. Deletions cut 0 bases from V and 7 bases from J, with 10 bases between. Germline V gives CDR1 LGHDT, CDR2 YNNKEL (reference sequence). In nucleotides, the CDR3 is TGTGCCAGCAGCCAAGATCTAGACAGAAATTCACCCCTCCACTTT. Translation gives CASSQDLDRNSPLHF.

As regards this clone: The sample holds other DNA sequences that translate to the same CDR3. The chain joins TRBV4-2 to TRBJ2-7; no clear D gene. V was pared by 0 bases and J by 1 base, with 7 bases between. Germline V CDR1 and CDR2: LGHNA, YNFKEQ. The CDR3 contains 14 residues. The CDR3 spells CASSQDPGSYEQYF. The CDR3 bases are TGTGCCAGCAGCCAAGATCCCGGATCCTACGAGCAGTACTTC.

The V gene is TRBV5-6, the J gene TRBJ2-1; 12 nucleotides align to TRBD2. CDR3 length: 16 residues. V lost 4 bases, J lost 6 bases, and 8 bases stayed unmatched. Germline assignment: CDR1 SGHDT and CDR2 YYEEEE. CDR3 in DNA: TGTGCCAGCAGCCCCCGACTAGCGGGAGCAAGCAATGAGCAGTTCTTC. Translating gives CASSPRLAGASNEQFF.

The rearrangement links TRBV5-6 to TRBJ1-4; D is perhaps TRBD1 (5 bases). The CDR3 totals 18 residues. The germline V gene has CDR1 SGHDT and CDR2 YYEEEE. Trimming removed 0 bases from V and 0 bases from J, with 15 bases in between. CDR3 sequence (DNA): TGTGCCAGCAGCTTGGCTAGGGACGGAGAAGCAACTAATGAAAAACTGTTTTTT. As protein: CASSLARDGEATNEKLFF.

The rearrangement joins TRBV28 to TRBJ1-1; D gene unclear. This CDR3 has 14 residues. Trimming removed 3 bases at V and 6 bases at J, with 14 bases between. In germline, CDR1 is MDHEN, CDR2 SYDVKM. Here the CDR3 DNA reads TGTGCCAGCAGTTTTTTGGGATTTGGTTCTGAAGCTTTCTTT. It codes for CASSFLGFGSEAFF.

The CDR3 region is CSATRGYEAFF. The CDR3 region has the DNA TGCAGTGCTACTAGGGGTTATGAAGCTTTCTTT. This chain connects TRBV20-1 to TRBJ1-1, with a tentative D call TRBD1 (5 bases). Germline-derived CDR1 and CDR2 are DFQATT and SNEGSKA (reference sequence). The CDR3 consists of 11 residues. The V and J ends lost 4 bases and 7 bases respectively, with 10 bases between them.

V and J are TRBV30 and TRBJ1-2; D gene uncertain. Per germline, CDR1 GTSNPN and CDR2 SVGIG (reference sequence). The V gene lost 2 bases and the J gene lost 1 base, with 11 bases spanning the gap. This CDR3 is built from 14 residues. CDR3 residues: CAWSPWKDNYGYTF. In DNA, the CDR3 is TGTGCCTGGAGTCCCTGGAAGGATAACTATGGCTACACCTTC.

The CDR3 here is CAWSWASGKETQYF. The CDR3 DNA reads as TGTGCCTGGAGCTGGGCTAGCGGCAAAGAGACCCAGTACTTC. The chain employs TRBV30 and TRBJ2-5; 7 nucleotides line up with TRBD2. The V and J ends lost 3 bases and 3 bases, in that order; junction bases with no gene match: 7. CDR3 size: 14 residues. Germline assignment: CDR1 GTSNPN and CDR2 SVGIG (reference sequence).

This chain uses TRBV10-1 with TRBJ2-1, with D unclear. The CDR3 is 13 amino acids. CDR1 is WNHNN, CDR2 SYGVQD, per germline (reference sequence). Trimming took off 10 bases at V and 8 bases at J, with 18 bases between the two ends. The CDR3 protein is CATCPRIEDEQFF. The CDR3 DNA is TGCGCCACCTGTCCCCGGATTGAGGATGAGCAGTTCTTC.

This rearrangement joins TRBV4-1 to TRBJ2-1; D is undetermined. The CDR3 covers 15 residues. Trimming removed 0 bases at V and 5 bases at J, with 11 bases between. CDR1 is MGHRA, CDR2 YSYEKL, per germline. This CDR3 reads CASSQELELNNEQFF. CDR3 nucleotides: TGCGCCAGCAGCCAAGAGCTAGAGCTAAACAATGAGCAGTTCTTC.